These 8 T cell receptor beta chains were sequenced from one sample in a study of OX40 agonist ivuxolimab in advanced cancers. Repertoires were generated with immunoSEQ multiplex PCR, while TCRdb's copy carries only in-frame clones and drops some. The table has 42,000 or so clones, 86% seen once; the top ten hold roughly 22%. Specimen: CD4+ or CD8+ T cells sorted from blood, collected in a trial of the OX40 agonist ivuxolimab. These receptors all come from an adult with an advanced solid tumor such as melanoma, head and neck, liver or kidney cancer.

The chain is built from TRBV7-8 and TRBJ2-7, with a tentative D call TRBD2 (6 bases). The germline CDR1 and CDR2 sequences are SGHVS and FQNEAQ. The CDR3 is 14 amino acids. With 1 base removed from V and 2 bases from J, the gap between germline ends came to 9 bases. This chain's CDR3 is CASSLVRGAYEQYF. The DNA for the CDR3 is TGTGCCAGCAGCTTAGTGCGGGGTGCCTACGAGCAGTACTTC.

This clone was counted between two and nine times. The rearrangement uses TRBV21-1 and TRBJ2-7; whether TRBD2, the table's D call, matches the DNA was not checked. TRBV21-1 is noted as a pseudogene. CDR3 length: 16 amino acids. CDR3 region: CASVGARKTIPYEQYF. The CDR3 bases are TGTGCCAGCGTGGGCGCCCGCAAGACTATCCCCTACGAGCAGTACTTC.

Comment on this clone: The junction departs from the called germline gene at one end, perhaps through a read error. The chain has TRBV10-1 and TRBJ2-1; D uncertain. Germline assignment: CDR1 WNHNN and CDR2 SYGVQD (reference sequence). CDR3 length: 12 amino acids. This chain's CDR3 is CASSESGGKQFF. CDR3 in DNA: TGCGCCAGCAGTGAATCGGGTGGGAAGCAATTCTTC.

This clone was counted between two and nine times. J is TRBJ1-5 and V is TRBV4-1; perhaps TRBD1 as D (6 bases). Germline-derived CDR1 and CDR2 are MGHRA and YSYEKL. The CDR3 contains 15 residues. Trimming shortened V by 1 base and J by 4 bases, and 11 bases separated the two germline ends. The CDR3 protein is CASSQVQGGNQPQHF. CDR3 sequence (DNA): TGCGCCAGCAGCCAAGTACAGGGTGGGAATCAGCCCCAGCATTTT.

This chain links TRBV28 with TRBJ2-7; 11 bases match TRBD2. Trimming cost V 3 bases and J 5 bases; bases outside gene matches: 0. Germline CDR1 and CDR2: MDHEN and SYDVKM. The CDR3 contains 13 residues. The CDR3 protein is CASSLGLADEQYV. CDR3 bases: TGTGCCAGCAGTTTGGGACTAGCGGACGAGCAGTACGTC.

Remarks on this clone: The junction differs from germline at one of its ends, possibly a read error. This chain connects TRBV7-9 to TRBJ2-1; a weak D match, TRBD2 (5 bases). CDR1 and CDR2 (germline): SEHNR, FQNEAQ (reference sequence). CDR3 length equals 9 residues. The CDR3 loop is CASSLIALF. For the CDR3, the DNA is TGTGCCAGCAGCTTAATAGCGCTCTTC.

The chain links TRBV4-3 to TRBJ1-2, with 7 bases identical to TRBD1. The CDR3 sequence is 14 residues long. V lost 0 bases and J lost 4; bases outside the gene matches: 2. Germline-derived CDR1 and CDR2 are LGHNA and YSLEER. The DNA for the CDR3 is TGCGCCAGCAGCCAAGAGACAGGGACCTATGGCTACACCTTC. Protein: CASSQETGTYGYTF.

The rearrangement joins TRBV29-1 to TRBJ2-1, with TRBD2 matching 9 bases. V was clipped by 5 bases and J by 3 bases; unmatched bases: 8. This CDR3 spans 15 amino acids. Looked up from germline, CDR1 is SQVTM and CDR2 is ANQGSEA. CDR3: CSVSDGAGGYNEQFF. CDR3 DNA: TGCAGCGTTTCCGACGGAGCGGGGGGCTACAATGAGCAGTTCTTC.